The sample holds one count of the clone carrying this T cell receptor beta chain. The trim removed 6 bases at V and 6 bases at J, leaving 11 bases unmatched. CDR1 is ENHRY, CDR2 SYGVKD, per germline. This CDR3 has 16 residues. Sequenced by immunoSEQ multiplex PCR; TCRdb stores in-frame clones only, minus some. The table lists more than 300,000 clones, around 87% of them singletons. In Seattle, patients joined the study during active infection and were tracked longitudinally. These data originate in a study of blood T cell repertoires in COVID-19. Study-wide background: There were acute and convalescent COVID-19 samples, and they came from the United States, Italy and Spain. Nucleic acid was either cDNA or gDNA, and it came from T cells, B-cell-depleted T cells, or PBMCs.

The clonotype originates from a woman aged 30 to 39 with COVID-19, enrolled during active disease. Sequenced: peripheral blood. The chain carries TRBV10-3 and TRBJ2-1; 10 bases agree with TRBD2. The DNA for the CDR3 is TGTGCCATCAGCGGCACCGTGACTAGCGGGCTCAATGAGCAGTTCTTC. Translation: CAISGTVTSGLNEQFF.